This T cell receptor beta chain was found in a study of blood T cell repertoires in COVID-19. On the study more broadly: The United States, Italy and Spain were the sources of the acute and convalescent COVID-19 samples. In each case, the material was cDNA or gDNA derived from T cells, B-cell-depleted T cells, or PBMCs.

In the study's own analysis: Nucleated cell counts were estimated from reference gene primer amplification. Profiling relied on immunoSEQ multiplex PCR, and the TCRdb table lists in-frame clones only, not all of them. D and trimming come from the DNA, and the V and J calls and clone size come from that table. The table records just under 80,000 clones, about 80% of them present only once. The sequencing input was peripheral blood. The source of this sequence is an older woman with acute or convalescent COVID-19.

CDR3 nucleotide sequence: TGTGCCAGCTCACCATACCGGGACAGGGGTAATTCACCCCTCCACTTT. It encodes CASSPYRDRGNSPLHF. The chain is built from TRBV18 and TRBJ1-6; the match to TRBD1 covers 10 bases. The germline V gene encodes CDR1 KGHSH and CDR2 LQKENI. The CDR3 runs 16 residues. V was pared by 2 bases and J by 6 bases, with 4 bases of the junction left unmatched.